This entry lists 13 T cell receptor beta chains sequenced from one sample in a study of lymphopenia after photon versus proton radiotherapy. Repertoires were generated with immunoSEQ multiplex PCR, while TCRdb's copy carries only in-frame clones and drops some. The sample records fewer than 25,000 clones, about four fifths being singletons. The sample in question was peripheral blood, obtained from a patient treated with photon-based radiotherapy. These receptors came from a middle-aged man with gastric cancer.

The chain joins TRBV18 to TRBJ2-5; D is undetermined. From germline, CDR1 is KGHSH and CDR2 LQKENI. The CDR3 extends over 15 amino acids. Trimming stripped 3 bases from V and 1 base from J, with 12 bases between. The CDR3 loop reads CASSPDLTVQETQYF. CDR3 DNA sequence: TGTGCCAGCTCACCGGACCTCACCGTCCAAGAGACCCAGTACTTC.

V usage is TRBV5-6 and J usage is TRBJ2-2; no reliable D call. V was trimmed by 5 bases and J by 1 base, leaving 12 bases between them. The CDR3 sequence is 15 residues long. CDR1 is SGHDT and CDR2 is YYEEEE in the germline V gene. CDR3 region: CASSRRTVNTGELFF. The DNA for the CDR3 is TGTGCCAGCAGTCGGCGGACGGTGAACACCGGGGAGCTGTTTTTT.

The V call is TRBV14, the J call TRBJ2-5, with D uncertain. Germline V gene lookup returns CDR1 SGHDN and CDR2 FVKESK. The CDR3 has 13 residues. The germline V and J ends were trimmed by 1 base and 7 bases, with 10 bases remaining between them. CDR3 nucleotide sequence: TGTGCCAGCAGCCAAGGGCAGGTGGGGACCCAGTACTTC. Its protein product is CASSQGQVGTQYF.

The DNA for the CDR3 is TGCGCCAGCAGCTCCGGGACAGGGCATGAAAAACTGTTTTTT. Protein: CASSSGTGHEKLFF. The genes are TRBV5-1 and TRBJ1-4, with TRBD1 identical over 9 bases. Germline assignment: CDR1 SGHRS and CDR2 YFSETQ. The CDR3 is made up of 14 amino acids. V trimming: 3 bases; J trimming: 6 bases; junction bases outside the gene matches: 3.

V is TRBV6-6 and J is TRBJ2-5; tentatively, D is TRBD2 (7 bases). This CDR3 contains 13 residues. Germline CDR1 MNHNY, CDR2 SVGAGI (reference sequence). CDR3 bases: TGTGCTAGTAAAAAAGGGGGGGAAGAGACCCAGTACTTC. As protein: CASKKGGEETQYF.

The rearrangement joins TRBV19 to TRBJ2-5; TRBD1 matches 10 bases. V shed 6 bases and J 2 bases; nucleotides not matched to a gene: 6. Germline V CDR1 and CDR2: LNHDA, SQIVND (reference sequence). The CDR3 sequence is 15 residues long. CDR3 coding DNA: TGTGCCAGTAGGACCGGGACAGGGGTACAAGAGACCCAGTACTTC. Translated: CASRTGTGVQETQYF. Full variable domain (missing parts from reference TRBV19 and TRBJ2-5): DGGITQSPKYLFRKEGQNVTLSCEQNLNHDAMYWYRQDPGQGLRLIYYSQIVNDFQKGDIAEGYSVSREKKESFPLTVTSAQKNPTAFYLCASRTGTGVQETQYFGPGTRLLVL.

Only one count was recorded for this clone. This chain uses TRBV7-2 with TRBJ1-1, with a possible D match to TRBD1 (6 bases). With 3 bases removed from V and 5 bases from J, the gap between germline ends came to 13 bases. This CDR3 spans 14 amino acids. Germline CDR1 is SGHTA and CDR2 is FQGNSA. Here the CDR3 DNA reads TGTGCCAGCAGCTTTGTGGACAGAGGGACTGAAGCTTTCTTT. Protein product: CASSFVDRGTEAFF.

This clone was found once. The genes are TRBV6-1 and TRBJ1-1, with 10 nucleotides matching TRBD1. This CDR3 has 17 amino acids. Germline CDR1 reads MNHNS; CDR2 reads SASEGT. V was clipped by 2 bases and J by 2 bases; unmatched bases: 8. Here the CDR3 reads CASSELPGQGSNTEAFF. For the CDR3, the DNA is TGTGCCAGCAGTGAACTCCCGGGACAGGGGTCTAACACTGAAGCTTTCTTT.

The CDR3 DNA reads as TGTGCCATCAGGTCTACAGGGGGGACCACCGGGGAGCTGTTTTTT. Translated: CAIRSTGGTTGELFF. The chain combines TRBV10-3 with TRBJ2-2; 8 bases agree with TRBD1. CDR3 length equals 15 residues. Germline assignment: CDR1 ENHRY and CDR2 SYGVKD. V lost 6 bases, J lost 4 bases, and 7 bases stayed unmatched.

This chain connects TRBV30 to TRBJ2-2; 7 bases align to TRBD2. Losses at the gene ends were 4 bases for V and 1 base for J; bases not matched to a gene: 3. The CDR3 consists of 14 residues. Germline V gene lookup returns CDR1 GTSNPN and CDR2 SVGIG (reference sequence). The CDR3, as DNA: TGTGCCTGGACGAGCGGGGTGAACACCGGGGAGCTGTTTTTT. Its protein is CAWTSGVNTGELFF. The variable domain in full, completed from reference TRBV30 and TRBJ2-2, reads SQTIHQWPATLVQPVGSPLSLECTVEGTSNPNLYWYRQAAGRGLQLLFYSVGIGQISSEVPQNLSASRPQDRQFILSSKKLLLSDSGFYLCAWTSGVNTGELFFGEGSRLTVL.

J is TRBJ2-7 and V is TRBV2; D may match TRBD1 or TRBD2 (5 bases each). The CDR3 sequence is 11 residues long. Trimming stripped 4 bases from V and 8 bases from J, with 9 bases between. Germline V gene data show CDR1 as SNHLY and CDR2 as FYNNEI. The CDR3, as DNA: TGTGCCAGCAGTGGGGGGAGCAAGCAGTACTTC. Translating gives CASSGGSKQYF.

This chain's CDR3 is CSQDRGGNEQFF. CDR3 nucleotides: TGCAGCCAGGACAGGGGGGGGAATGAGCAGTTCTTC. The chain combines TRBV29-1 with TRBJ2-1, with TRBD1 matching 10 bases. V lost 8 bases, J lost 7 bases, and 5 bases stayed unmatched. This CDR3 has 12 residues. Per germline, CDR1 SQVTM and CDR2 ANQGSEA.

V usage is TRBV9 and J usage is TRBJ1-1; possible D gene TRBD1, 6 bases. V was clipped by 0 bases and J by 1 base, with 13 bases between them. CDR1 SGDLS and CDR2 YYNGEE come from the germline V gene. The CDR3 extends over 16 amino acids. In DNA, the CDR3 is TGTGCCAGCAGCGTAGGGAACAGGGTGGGGAACACTGAAGCTTTCTTT. Residues: CASSVGNRVGNTEAFF.